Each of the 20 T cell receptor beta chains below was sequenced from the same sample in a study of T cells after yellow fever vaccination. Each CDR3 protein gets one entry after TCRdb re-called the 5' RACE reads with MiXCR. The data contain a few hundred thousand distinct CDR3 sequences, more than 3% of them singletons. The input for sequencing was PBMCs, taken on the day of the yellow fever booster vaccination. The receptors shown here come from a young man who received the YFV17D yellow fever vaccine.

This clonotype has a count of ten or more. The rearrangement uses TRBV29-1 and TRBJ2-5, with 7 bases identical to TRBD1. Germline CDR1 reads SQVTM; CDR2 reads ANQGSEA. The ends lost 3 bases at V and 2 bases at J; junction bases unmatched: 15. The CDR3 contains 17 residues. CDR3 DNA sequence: TGCAGCGTTGATGAGGGTTTACATAGGGGGCTTCAAGAGACCCAGTACTTC. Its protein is CSVDEGLHRGLQETQYF.

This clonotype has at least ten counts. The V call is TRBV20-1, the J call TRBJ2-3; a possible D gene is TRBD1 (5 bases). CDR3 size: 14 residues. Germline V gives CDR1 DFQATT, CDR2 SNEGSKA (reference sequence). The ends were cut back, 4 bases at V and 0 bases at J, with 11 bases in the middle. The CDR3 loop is CSAISGPSTDTQYF. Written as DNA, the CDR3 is TGCAGTGCTATCTCAGGGCCTAGCACAGATACGCAGTATTTT.

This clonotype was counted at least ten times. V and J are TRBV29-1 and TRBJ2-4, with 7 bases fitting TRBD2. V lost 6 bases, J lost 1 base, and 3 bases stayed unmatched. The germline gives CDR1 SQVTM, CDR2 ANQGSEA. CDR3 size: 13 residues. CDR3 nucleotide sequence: TGCAGCGTAAGGGAGGGGGCCAAAAACATTCAGTACTTC. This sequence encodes CSVREGAKNIQYF.

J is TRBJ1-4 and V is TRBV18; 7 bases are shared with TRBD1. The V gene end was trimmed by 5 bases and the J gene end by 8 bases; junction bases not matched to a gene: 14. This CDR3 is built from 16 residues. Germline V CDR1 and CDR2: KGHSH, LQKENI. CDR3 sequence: CASSIGQDRIREKLFF. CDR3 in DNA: TGTGCCAGCTCAATCGGACAGGATCGGATTCGGGAAAAACTGTTTTTT. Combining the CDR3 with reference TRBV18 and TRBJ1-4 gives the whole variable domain NAGVMQNPRHLVRRRGQEARLRCSPMKGHSHVYWYRQLPEEGLKFMVYLQKENIIDESGMPKERFSAEFPKEGPSILRIQQVVRGDSAAYFCASSIGQDRIREKLFFGSGTQLSVL.

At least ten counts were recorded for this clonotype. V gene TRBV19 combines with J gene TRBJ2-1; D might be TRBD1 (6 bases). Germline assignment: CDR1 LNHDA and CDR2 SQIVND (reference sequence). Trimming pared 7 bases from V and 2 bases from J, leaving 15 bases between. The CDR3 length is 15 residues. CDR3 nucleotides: TGTGCCAGTACAGGGACACCGATGACCTACAATGAGCAGTTCTTC. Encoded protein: CASTGTPMTYNEQFF.

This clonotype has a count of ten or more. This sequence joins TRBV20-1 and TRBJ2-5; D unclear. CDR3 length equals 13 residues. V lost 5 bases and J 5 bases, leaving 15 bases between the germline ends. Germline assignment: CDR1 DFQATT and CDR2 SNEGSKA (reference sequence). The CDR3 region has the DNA TGCAGTGCTTCGGACCTAAGAAGGGAGACCCAGTACTTC. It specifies CSASDLRRETQYF.

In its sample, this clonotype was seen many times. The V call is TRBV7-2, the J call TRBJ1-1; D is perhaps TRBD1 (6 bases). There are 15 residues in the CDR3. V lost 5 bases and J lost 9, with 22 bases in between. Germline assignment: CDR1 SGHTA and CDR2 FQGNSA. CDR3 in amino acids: CASSPLWGRFNQAFF. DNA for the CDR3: TGTGCCAGCAGCCCGCTGTGGGGGCGATTTAACCAAGCTTTCTTT. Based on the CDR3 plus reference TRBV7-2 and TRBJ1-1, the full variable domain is GAGVSQSPSNKVTEKGKDVELRCDPISGHTALYWYRQSLGQGLEFLIYFQGNSAPDKSGLPSDRFSAERTGGSVSTLTIQRTQQEDSAVYLCASSPLWGRFNQAFFGQGTRLTVV.

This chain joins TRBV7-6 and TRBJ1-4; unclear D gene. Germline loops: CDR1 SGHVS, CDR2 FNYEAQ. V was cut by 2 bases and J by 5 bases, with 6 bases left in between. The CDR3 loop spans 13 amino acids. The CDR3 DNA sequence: TGTGCCAGCAGCTTACAGGTCAATGAAAAACTGTTTTTT. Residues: CASSLQVNEKLFF.

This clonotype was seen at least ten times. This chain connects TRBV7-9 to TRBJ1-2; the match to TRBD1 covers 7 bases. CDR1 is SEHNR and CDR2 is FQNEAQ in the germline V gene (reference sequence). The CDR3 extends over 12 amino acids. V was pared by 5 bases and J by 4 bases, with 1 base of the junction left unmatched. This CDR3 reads CASSRDSYGYTF. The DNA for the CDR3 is TGTGCCAGCAGCCGGGACAGCTATGGCTACACCTTC.

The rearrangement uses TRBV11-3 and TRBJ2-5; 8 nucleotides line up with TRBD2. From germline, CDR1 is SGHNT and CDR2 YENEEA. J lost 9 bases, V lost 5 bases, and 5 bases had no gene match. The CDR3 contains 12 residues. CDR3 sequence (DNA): TGTGCCAGCAGCCACCGGGAGGGGTCCCAGTACTTC. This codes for CASSHREGSQYF.

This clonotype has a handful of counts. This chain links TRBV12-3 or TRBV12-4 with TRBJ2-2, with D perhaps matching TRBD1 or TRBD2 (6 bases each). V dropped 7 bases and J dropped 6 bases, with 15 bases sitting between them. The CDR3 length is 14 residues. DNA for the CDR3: TGTGCCAGCACCCTATCCGGGGGCGCCGGGGAGCTGTTTTTT. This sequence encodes CASTLSGGAGELFF.

This CDR3 reads CASSDRGGYTQYF. The DNA of the CDR3 is TGTGCCAGCAGTGACCGGGGCGGCTATACGCAGTATTTT. The chain carries TRBV6-4 and TRBJ2-3; D tentatively reads TRBD1 or TRBD2 (5 bases each). V was clipped by 2 bases and J by 7 bases, with 10 bases between them. Per the germline V gene, CDR1 is MRHNA and CDR2 is SNTAGT. The CDR3 loop spans 13 amino acids.

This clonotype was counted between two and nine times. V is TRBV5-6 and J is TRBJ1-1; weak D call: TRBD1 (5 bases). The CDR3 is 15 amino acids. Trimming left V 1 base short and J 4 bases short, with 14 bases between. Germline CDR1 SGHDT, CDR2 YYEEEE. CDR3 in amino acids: CASSLIGAGGTEAFF. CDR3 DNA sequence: TGTGCCAGCAGCTTGATTGGGGCCGGGGGCACTGAAGCTTTCTTT.

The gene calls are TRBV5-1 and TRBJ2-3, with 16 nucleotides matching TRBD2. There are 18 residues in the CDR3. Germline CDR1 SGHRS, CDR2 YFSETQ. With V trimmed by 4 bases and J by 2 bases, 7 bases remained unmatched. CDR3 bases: TGCGCCAGCAGCGCCGGGACTAGCGGGGGGGGACACACAGATACGCAGTATTTT. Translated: CASSAGTSGGGHTDTQYF.

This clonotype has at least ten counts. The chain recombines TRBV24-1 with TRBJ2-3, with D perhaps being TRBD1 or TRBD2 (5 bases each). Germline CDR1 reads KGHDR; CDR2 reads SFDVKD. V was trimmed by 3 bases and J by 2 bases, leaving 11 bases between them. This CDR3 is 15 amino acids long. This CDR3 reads CATSDTGASTDTQYF. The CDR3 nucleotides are TGTGCCACCAGTGATACCGGGGCCTCCACAGATACGCAGTATTTT.

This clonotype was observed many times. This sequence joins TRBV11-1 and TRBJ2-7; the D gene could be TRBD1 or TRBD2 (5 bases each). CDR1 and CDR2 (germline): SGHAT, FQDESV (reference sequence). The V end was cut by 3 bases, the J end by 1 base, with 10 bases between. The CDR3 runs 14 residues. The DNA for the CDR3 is TGTGCCAGCAGCTTGGGGGACCTATCCTACGAGCAGTACGTC. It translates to CASSLGDLSYEQYV.

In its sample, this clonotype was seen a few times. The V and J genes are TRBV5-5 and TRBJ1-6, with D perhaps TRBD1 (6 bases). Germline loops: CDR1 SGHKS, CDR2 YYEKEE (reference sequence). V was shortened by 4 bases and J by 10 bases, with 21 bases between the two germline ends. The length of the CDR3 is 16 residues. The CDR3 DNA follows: TGTGCCAGCAGCCCTAGACCCCAAGGGGGGTCCTCACCCCTCCACTTT. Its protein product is CASSPRPQGGSSPLHF. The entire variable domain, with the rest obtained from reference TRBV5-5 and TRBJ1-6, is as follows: DAGVTQSPTHLIKTRGQQVTLRCSPISGHKSVSWYQQVLGQGPQFIFQYYEKEERGRGNFPDRFSARQFPNYSSELNVNALLLGDSALYLCASSPRPQGGSSPLHFGNGTRLTVT.

For the CDR3, the DNA is TGTGCCAGCAGCAACGACAGGAACTATGGCTACACCTTC. It yields the protein CASSNDRNYGYTF. V usage is TRBV7-2 and J usage is TRBJ1-2, with D possibly matching TRBD1 (6 bases). Germline CDR1 is SGHTA and CDR2 is FQGNSA. Trimming stripped 5 bases from V and 2 bases from J, with 9 bases between. The CDR3 is made up of 13 amino acids.

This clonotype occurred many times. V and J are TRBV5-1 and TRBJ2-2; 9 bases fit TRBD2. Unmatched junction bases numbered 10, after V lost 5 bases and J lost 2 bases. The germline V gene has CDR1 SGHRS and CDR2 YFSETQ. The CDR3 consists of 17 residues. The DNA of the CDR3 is TGCGCCAGCAGTTACCTCCTAGCGGGGATTAACACCGGGGAGCTGTTTTTT. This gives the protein CASSYLLAGINTGELFF.

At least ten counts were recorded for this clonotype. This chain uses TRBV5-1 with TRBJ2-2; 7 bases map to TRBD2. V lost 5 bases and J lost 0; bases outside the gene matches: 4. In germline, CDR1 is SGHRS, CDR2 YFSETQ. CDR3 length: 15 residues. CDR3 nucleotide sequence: TGCGCCAGCAGGATGAGCGGGACGAACACCGGGGAGCTGTTTTTT. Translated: CASRMSGTNTGELFF.